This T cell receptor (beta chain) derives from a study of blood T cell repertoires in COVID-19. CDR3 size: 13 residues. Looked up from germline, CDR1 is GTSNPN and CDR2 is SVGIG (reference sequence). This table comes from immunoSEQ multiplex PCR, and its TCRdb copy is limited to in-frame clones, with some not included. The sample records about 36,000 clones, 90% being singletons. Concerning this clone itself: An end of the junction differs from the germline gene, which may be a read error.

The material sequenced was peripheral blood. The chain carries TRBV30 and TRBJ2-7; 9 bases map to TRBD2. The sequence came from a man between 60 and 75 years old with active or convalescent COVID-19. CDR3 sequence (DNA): TGTGCCTGGAGCAAGTTCCTAGCGGGACGAGCAACCTTC. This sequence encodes CAWSKFLAGRATF.